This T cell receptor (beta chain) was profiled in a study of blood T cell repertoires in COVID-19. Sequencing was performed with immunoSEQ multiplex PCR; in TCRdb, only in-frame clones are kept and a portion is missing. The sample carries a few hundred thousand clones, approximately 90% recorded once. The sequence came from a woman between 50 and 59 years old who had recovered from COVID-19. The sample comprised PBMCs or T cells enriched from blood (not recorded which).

CDR3 nucleotide sequence: TGTGCCAGCAATTGGGAGGGGACCCAGTACTTC. It is translated as CASNWEGTQYF. The chain combines TRBV2 with TRBJ2-5, with 7 bases fitting TRBD2. The CDR3 consists of 11 residues. Germline V gives CDR1 SNHLY, CDR2 FYNNEI. The V and J ends lost 7 bases and 7 bases, in that order; junction bases with no gene match: 3.